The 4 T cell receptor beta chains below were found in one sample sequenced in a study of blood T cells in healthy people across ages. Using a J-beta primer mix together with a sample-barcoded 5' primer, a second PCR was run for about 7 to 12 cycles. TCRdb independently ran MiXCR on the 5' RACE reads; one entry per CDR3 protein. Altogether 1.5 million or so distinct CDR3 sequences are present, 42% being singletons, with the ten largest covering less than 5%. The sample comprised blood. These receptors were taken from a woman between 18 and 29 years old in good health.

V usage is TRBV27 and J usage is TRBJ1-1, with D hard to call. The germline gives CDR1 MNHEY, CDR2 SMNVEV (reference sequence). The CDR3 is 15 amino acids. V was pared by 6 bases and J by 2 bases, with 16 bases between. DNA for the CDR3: TGTGCCAGCAGGCCTGGAGGGTTCTTTAACACTGAAGCTTTCTTT. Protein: CASRPGGFFNTEAFF.

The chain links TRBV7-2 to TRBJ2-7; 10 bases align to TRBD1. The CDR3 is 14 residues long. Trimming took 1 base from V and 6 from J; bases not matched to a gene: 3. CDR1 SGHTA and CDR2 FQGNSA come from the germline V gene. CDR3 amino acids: CASSLEGQGTEQYF. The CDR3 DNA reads TGTGCCAGCAGCTTAGAGGGACAGGGGACCGAGCAGTACTTC.

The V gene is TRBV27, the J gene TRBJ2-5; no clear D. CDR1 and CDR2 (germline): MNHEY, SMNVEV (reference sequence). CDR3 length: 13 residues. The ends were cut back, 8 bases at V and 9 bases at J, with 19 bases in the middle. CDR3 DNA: TGTGCCAGCGGGTCCTCCCGGCCCCCACCCCAGTACTTC. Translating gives CASGSSRPPPQYF.

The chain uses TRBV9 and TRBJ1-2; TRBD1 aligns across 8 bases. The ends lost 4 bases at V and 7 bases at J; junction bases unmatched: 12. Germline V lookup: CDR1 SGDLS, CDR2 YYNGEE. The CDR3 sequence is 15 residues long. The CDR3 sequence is CASSPRTGRSCGYTF. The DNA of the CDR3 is TGTGCCAGCAGCCCACGGACAGGGAGGTCCTGTGGCTACACCTTC.